These 9 T cell receptor beta chains were all obtained from the same sample, sequenced in a study of PD-L1 blockade in urothelial cancer. The method was immunoSEQ multiplex PCR; TCRdb's version includes in-frame clones alone and lacks a portion of them. The repertoire includes about 120,000 clones, around 93% of them detected once, and more than 3% sits in the top ten. Stated time point: peripheral blood 6 weeks after treatment start. The specimen comprised PBMCs, sampled around atezolizumab (anti-PD-L1) treatment. The source is a man in his sixties with urothelial cancer.

This clone has only one observation. This chain connects TRBV7-3 to TRBJ1-6, with 8 bases lining up with TRBD1. This CDR3 is 15 amino acids long. Germline V gives CDR1 SGHTA, CDR2 FQGTGA. The ends lost 5 bases at V and 10 bases at J; junction bases unmatched: 10. CDR3 amino acids: CASSPAGGPGSPLHF. For the CDR3, the DNA is TGTGCCAGCAGCCCCGCAGGGGGCCCCGGGTCACCCCTCCACTTT.

This clone was seen once. The chain carries TRBV6-5 and TRBJ1-2; D uncertain. Germline loops: CDR1 MNHEY, CDR2 SVGAGI. V was clipped by 10 bases and J by 5 bases, with 11 bases between them. This CDR3 has 11 amino acids. CDR3 region: CATRGGYGYTF. DNA for the CDR3: TGTGCCACTCGGGGAGGGTATGGCTACACCTTC.

The chain has TRBV6-5 and TRBJ1-1; 7 bases agree with TRBD1. This CDR3 contains 14 residues. Trimming removed 6 bases from V and 0 bases from J; junction bases left unmatched: 4. CDR1 is MNHEY and CDR2 is SVGAGI in the germline V gene. The CDR3 coding sequence is TGTGCCAGCAGAATACAGGGGATGAACACTGAAGCTTTCTTT. Its translation is CASRIQGMNTEAFF.

V usage is TRBV27 and J usage is TRBJ2-2, with a possible D match to TRBD2 (7 bases). V lost 3 bases and J 4 bases, leaving 15 bases between the germline ends. The CDR3 has 16 residues. Germline V lookup: CDR1 MNHEY, CDR2 SMNVEV (reference sequence). CDR3 loop: CASSFRGARSTGELFF. The CDR3 DNA reads TGTGCCAGCAGTTTCCGGGGGGCTCGGAGCACCGGGGAGCTGTTTTTT.

This CDR3 reads CASSPDREEGTDTQYF. DNA for the CDR3: TGTGCCAGCAGCCCCGACCGGGAGGAGGGCACAGATACGCAGTATTTT. J is TRBJ2-3 and V is TRBV4-2, with TRBD2 matching 7 bases. Germline CDR1 and CDR2: LGHNA and YNFKEQ. Losses at the gene ends were 4 bases for V and 1 base for J; bases not matched to a gene: 8. CDR3 size: 16 residues.

CDR3 coding DNA: TGCGCCAGCAGCTTGGCCCCAGGGGGAGTGCAAGAGACCCAGTACTTC. This codes for CASSLAPGGVQETQYF. This rearrangement joins TRBV5-1 to TRBJ2-5; 7 bases line up with TRBD1. The ends lost 0 bases at V and 2 bases at J; junction bases unmatched: 7. CDR1 is SGHRS, CDR2 YFSETQ, per germline. The CDR3 is made up of 16 amino acids. The full variable domain, with the rest looked up from reference TRBV5-1 and TRBJ2-5, is KAGVTQTPRYLIKTRGQQVTLSCSPISGHRSVSWYQQTPGQGLQFLFEYFSETQRNKGNFPGRFSGRQFSNSRSEMNVSTLELGDSALYLCASSLAPGGVQETQYFGPGTRLLVL.

V usage is TRBV19 and J usage is TRBJ2-2; the match to TRBD1 covers 8 bases. The CDR3 is 17 residues long. Germline loops: CDR1 LNHDA, CDR2 SQIVND (reference sequence). V gave up 6 bases and J gave up 0 bases; unmatched junction bases: 9. Written as DNA, the CDR3 is TGTGCCAGTAGCCGATCCAGGGGGCTCCCGAACACCGGGGAGCTGTTTTTT. Encoded protein: CASSRSRGLPNTGELFF.

This rearrangement joins TRBV28 to TRBJ2-5, with 8 bases lining up with TRBD2. Looked up from germline, CDR1 is MDHEN and CDR2 is SYDVKM. V gave up 5 bases and J gave up 5 bases; unmatched junction bases: 7. The CDR3 is 14 amino acids. CDR3 bases: TGTGCCAGCAGTCCTCAGGGCGGGGGGGAGACCCAGTACTTC. Amino acids: CASSPQGGGETQYF. Using reference TRBV28 and TRBJ2-5 for the parts outside the CDR3, the full variable domain is DVKVTQSSRYLVKRTGEKVFLECVQDMDHENMFWYRQDPGLGLRLIYFSYDVKMKEKGDIPEGYSVSREKKERFSLILESASTNQTSMYLCASSPQGGGETQYFGPGTRLLVL.

The chain couples TRBV5-4 to TRBJ2-2, with a possible D match to TRBD1 (5 bases). The V end lost 4 bases, the J end lost 0 bases, and 10 bases lay between the germline ends. Germline assignment: CDR1 SGHNT and CDR2 YYREEE (reference sequence). The CDR3 has 15 residues. The CDR3 bases are TGTGCCAGCAGCAATCTAGGGGCGAACACCGGGGAGCTGTTTTTT. This gives the protein CASSNLGANTGELFF.